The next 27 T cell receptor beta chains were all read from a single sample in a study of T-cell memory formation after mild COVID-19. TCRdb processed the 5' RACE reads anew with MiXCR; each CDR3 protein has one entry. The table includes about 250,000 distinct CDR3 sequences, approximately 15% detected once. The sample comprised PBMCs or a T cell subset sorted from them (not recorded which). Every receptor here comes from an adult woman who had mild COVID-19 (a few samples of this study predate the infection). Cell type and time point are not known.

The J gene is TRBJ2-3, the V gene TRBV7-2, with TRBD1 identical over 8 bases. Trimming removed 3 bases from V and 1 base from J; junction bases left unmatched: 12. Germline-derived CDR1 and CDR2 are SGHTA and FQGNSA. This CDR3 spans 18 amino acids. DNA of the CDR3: TGTGCCAGCAGCTTTGGGACAACAGGGGGGTTACGCACAGATACGCAGTATTTT. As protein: CASSFGTTGGLRTDTQYF.

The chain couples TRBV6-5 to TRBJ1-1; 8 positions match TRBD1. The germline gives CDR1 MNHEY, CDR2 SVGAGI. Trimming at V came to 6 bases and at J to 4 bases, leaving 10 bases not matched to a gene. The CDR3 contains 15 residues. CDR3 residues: CASRRQGRTITEAFF. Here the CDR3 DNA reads TGTGCCAGCAGGCGACAGGGGAGGACGATCACTGAAGCTTTCTTT.

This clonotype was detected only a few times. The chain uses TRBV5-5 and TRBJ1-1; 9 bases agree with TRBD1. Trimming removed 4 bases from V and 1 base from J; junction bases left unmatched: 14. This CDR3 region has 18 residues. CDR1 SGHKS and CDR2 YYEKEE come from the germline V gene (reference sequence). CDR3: CASSPSRTGEVRNTEAFF. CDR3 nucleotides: TGTGCCAGCAGCCCAAGCCGGACAGGGGAAGTAAGGAACACTGAAGCTTTCTTT.

As DNA, the CDR3 is TGCGCCAGCAGCTTGGCAGGACTAGCGGGCCTGAACACCGGGGAGCTGTTTTTT. Its translation: CASSLAGLAGLNTGELFF. V usage is TRBV5-1 and J usage is TRBJ2-2; 11 nucleotides agree with TRBD2. CDR3 length: 18 residues. V was pared by 0 bases and J by 1 base, with 5 bases of the junction left unmatched. CDR1 SGHRS and CDR2 YFSETQ come from the germline V gene.

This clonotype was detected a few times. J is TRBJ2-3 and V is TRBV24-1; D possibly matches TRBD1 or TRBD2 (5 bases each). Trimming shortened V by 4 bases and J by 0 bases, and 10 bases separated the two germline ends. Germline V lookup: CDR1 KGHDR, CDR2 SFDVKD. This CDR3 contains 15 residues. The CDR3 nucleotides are TGTGCCACCAGTGACCCGGGGCTGAGCACAGATACGCAGTATTTT. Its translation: CATSDPGLSTDTQYF.

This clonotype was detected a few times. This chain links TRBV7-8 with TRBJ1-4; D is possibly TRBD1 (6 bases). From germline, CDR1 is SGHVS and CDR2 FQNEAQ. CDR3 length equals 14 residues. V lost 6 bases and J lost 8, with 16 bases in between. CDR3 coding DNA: TGTGCCAGCAGTCTGACGGGGACACCCGAAAAACTGTTTTTT. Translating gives CASSLTGTPEKLFF.

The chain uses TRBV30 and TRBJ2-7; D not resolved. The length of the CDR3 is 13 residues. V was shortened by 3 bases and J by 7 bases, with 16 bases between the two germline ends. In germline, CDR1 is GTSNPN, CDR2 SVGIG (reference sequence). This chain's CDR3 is CAWSLRTLGEQYF. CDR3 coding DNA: TGTGCCTGGAGCCTTCGGACGCTCGGGGAGCAGTACTTC.

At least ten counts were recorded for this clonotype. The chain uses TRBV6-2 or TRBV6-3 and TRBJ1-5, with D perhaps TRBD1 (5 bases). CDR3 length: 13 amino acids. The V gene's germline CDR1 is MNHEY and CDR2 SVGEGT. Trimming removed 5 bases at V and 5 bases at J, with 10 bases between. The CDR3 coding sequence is TGTGCCAGCAGTGTGGGGGGATATCAGCCCCAGCATTTT. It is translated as CASSVGGYQPQHF.

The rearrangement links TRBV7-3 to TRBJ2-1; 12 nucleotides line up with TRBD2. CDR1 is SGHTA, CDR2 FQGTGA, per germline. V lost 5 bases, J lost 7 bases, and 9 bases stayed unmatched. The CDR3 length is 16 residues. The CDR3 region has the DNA TGTGCCAGCAGCCTCACCGGCCTAGCGGGGGGGAATGAGCAGTTCTTC. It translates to CASSLTGLAGGNEQFF.

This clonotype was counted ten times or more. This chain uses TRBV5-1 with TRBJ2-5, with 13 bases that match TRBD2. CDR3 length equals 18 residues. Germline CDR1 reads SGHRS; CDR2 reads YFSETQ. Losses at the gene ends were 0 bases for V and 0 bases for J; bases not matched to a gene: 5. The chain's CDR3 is CASSLGTSGGSYQETQYF. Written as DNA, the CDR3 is TGCGCCAGCAGCTTGGGGACTAGCGGGGGATCCTACCAAGAGACCCAGTACTTC.

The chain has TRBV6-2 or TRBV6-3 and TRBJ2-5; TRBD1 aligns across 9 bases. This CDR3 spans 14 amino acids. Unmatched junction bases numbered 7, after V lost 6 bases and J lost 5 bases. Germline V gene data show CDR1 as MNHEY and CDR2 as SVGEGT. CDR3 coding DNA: TGTGCCAGCAGGGAACAGGGGGCTCGGGAGACCCAGTACTTC. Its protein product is CASREQGARETQYF.

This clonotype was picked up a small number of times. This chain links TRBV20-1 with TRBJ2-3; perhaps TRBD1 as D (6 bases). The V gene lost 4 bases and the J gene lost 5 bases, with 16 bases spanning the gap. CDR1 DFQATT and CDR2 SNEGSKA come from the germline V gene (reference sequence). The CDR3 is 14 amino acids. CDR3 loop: CSAKRTGGGDTQYF. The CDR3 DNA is TGCAGTGCTAAAAGGACTGGGGGCGGAGATACGCAGTATTTT.

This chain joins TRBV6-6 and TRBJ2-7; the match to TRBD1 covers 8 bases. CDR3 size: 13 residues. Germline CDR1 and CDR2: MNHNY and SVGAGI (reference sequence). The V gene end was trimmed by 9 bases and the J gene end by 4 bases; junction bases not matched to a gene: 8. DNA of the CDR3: TGTGCCAGTCAGACAGGGGAGGCATACGAGCAGTACTTC. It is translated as CASQTGEAYEQYF.

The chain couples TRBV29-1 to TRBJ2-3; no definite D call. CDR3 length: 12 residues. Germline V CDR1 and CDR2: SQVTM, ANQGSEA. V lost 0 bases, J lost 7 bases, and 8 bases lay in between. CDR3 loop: CSVEDRSYTQYF. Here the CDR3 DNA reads TGCAGCGTTGAAGATCGAAGCTATACGCAGTATTTT.

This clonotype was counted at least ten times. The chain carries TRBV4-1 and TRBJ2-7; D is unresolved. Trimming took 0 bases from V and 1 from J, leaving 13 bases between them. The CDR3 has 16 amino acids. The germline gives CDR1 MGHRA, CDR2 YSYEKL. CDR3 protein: CASSQDIQHISYEQYF. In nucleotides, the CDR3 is TGCGCCAGCAGCCAAGATATTCAACACATTTCCTACGAGCAGTACTTC.

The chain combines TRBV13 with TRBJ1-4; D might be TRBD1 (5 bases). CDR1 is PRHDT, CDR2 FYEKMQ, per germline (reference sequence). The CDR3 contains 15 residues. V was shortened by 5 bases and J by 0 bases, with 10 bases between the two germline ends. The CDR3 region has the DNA TGTGCCAGCAGCGACGGACACTCAACTAATGAAAAACTGTTTTTT. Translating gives CASSDGHSTNEKLFF. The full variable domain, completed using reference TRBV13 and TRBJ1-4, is AAGVIQSPRHLIKEKRETATLKCYPIPRHDTVYWYQQGPGQDPQFLISFYEKMQSDKGSIPDRFSAQQFSDYHSELNMSSLELGDSALYFCASSDGHSTNEKLFFGSGTQLSVL.

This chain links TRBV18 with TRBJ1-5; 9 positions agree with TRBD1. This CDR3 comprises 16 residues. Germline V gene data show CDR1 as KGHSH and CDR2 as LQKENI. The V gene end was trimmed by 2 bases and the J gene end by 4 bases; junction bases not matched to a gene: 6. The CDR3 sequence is CASSPATGQGNQPQHF. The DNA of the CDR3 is TGTGCCAGCTCACCAGCTACGGGACAGGGAAATCAGCCCCAGCATTTT.

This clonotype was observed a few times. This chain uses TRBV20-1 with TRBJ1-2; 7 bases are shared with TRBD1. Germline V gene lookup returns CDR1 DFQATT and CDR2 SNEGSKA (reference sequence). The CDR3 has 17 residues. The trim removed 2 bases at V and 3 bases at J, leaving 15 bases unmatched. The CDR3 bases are TGCAGTGCTAGACAGACAGGGTCATACGGTTTGGACTATGGCTACACCTTC. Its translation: CSARQTGSYGLDYGYTF.

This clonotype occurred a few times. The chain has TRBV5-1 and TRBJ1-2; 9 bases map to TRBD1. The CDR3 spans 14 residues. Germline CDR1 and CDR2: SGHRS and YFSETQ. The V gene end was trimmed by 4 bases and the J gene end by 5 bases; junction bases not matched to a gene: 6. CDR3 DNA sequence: TGCGCCAGCAGCATAACAGGGGGCGAATATGGCTACACCTTC. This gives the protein CASSITGGEYGYTF. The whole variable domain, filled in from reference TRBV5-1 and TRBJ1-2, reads KAGVTQTPRYLIKTRGQQVTLSCSPISGHRSVSWYQQTPGQGLQFLFEYFSETQRNKGNFPGRFSGRQFSNSRSEMNVSTLELGDSALYLCASSITGGEYGYTFGSGTRLTVV.

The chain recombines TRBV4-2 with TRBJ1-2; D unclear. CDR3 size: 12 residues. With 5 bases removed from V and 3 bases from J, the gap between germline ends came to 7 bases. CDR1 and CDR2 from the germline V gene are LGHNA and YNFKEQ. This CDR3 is CASSYGDYGYTF. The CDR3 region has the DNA TGTGCCAGCAGCTACGGAGACTATGGCTACACCTTC.

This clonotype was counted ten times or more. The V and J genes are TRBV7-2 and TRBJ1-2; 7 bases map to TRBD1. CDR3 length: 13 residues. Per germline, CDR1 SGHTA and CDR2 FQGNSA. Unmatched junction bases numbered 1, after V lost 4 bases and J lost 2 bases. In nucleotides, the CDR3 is TGTGCCAGCAGCTCGACAGGGAACTATGGCTACACCTTC. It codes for CASSSTGNYGYTF.

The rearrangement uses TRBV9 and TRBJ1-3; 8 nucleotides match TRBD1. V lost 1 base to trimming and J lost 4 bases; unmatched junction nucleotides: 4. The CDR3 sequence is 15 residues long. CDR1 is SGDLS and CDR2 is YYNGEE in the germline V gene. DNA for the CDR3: TGTGCCAGCAGCGTACAGGGGGCGGGGGGAAACACCATATATTTT. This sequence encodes CASSVQGAGGNTIYF.

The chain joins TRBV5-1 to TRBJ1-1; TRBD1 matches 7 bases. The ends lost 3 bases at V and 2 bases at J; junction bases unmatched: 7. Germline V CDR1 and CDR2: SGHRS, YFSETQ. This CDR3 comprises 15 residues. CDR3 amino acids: CASSSLTGFNTEAFF. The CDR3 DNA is TGCGCCAGCAGCTCGCTGACAGGGTTCAACACTGAAGCTTTCTTT.

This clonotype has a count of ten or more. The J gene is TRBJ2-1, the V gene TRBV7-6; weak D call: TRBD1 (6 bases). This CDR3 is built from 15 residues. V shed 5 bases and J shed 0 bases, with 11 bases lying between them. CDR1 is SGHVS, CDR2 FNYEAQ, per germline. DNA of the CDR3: TGTGCCAGCAGCGTACAGGGAAGCTCCTACAATGAGCAGTTCTTC. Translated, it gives CASSVQGSSYNEQFF.

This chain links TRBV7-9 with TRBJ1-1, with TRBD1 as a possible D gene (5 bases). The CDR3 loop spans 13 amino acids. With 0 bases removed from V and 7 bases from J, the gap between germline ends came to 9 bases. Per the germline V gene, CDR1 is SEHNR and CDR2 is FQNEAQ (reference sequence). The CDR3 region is CASSLAGAGEAFF. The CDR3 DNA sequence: TGTGCCAGCAGCTTAGCAGGGGCAGGTGAAGCTTTCTTT.

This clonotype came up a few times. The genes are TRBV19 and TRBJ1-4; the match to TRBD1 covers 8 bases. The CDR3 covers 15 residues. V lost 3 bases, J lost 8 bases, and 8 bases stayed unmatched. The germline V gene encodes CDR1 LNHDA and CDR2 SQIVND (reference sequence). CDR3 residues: CASSIRRTGREKLFF. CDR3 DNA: TGTGCCAGTAGTATTAGAAGGACAGGGAGGGAAAAACTGTTTTTT.

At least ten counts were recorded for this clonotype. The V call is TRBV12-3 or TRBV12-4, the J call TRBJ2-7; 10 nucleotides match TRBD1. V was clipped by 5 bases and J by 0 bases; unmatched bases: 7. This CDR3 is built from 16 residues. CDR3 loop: CASSPTGTGDSYEQYF. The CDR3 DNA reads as TGTGCCAGCAGTCCGACCGGGACAGGGGACTCCTACGAGCAGTACTTC.